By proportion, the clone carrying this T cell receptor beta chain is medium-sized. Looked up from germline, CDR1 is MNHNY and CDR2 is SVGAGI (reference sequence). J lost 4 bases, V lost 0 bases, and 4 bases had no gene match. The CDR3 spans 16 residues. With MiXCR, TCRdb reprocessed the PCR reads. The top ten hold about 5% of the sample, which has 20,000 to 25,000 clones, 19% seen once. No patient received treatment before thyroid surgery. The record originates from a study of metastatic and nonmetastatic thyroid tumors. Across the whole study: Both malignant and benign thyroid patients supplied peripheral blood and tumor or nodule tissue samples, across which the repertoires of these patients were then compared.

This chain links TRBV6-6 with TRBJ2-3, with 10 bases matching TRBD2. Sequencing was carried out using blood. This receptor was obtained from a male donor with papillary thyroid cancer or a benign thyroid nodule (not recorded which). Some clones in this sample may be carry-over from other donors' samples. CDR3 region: CASSYSVSGRSDTQYF. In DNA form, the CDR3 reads TGTGCCAGCAGTTACTCGGTTAGCGGGAGGTCAGATACGCAGTATTTT.